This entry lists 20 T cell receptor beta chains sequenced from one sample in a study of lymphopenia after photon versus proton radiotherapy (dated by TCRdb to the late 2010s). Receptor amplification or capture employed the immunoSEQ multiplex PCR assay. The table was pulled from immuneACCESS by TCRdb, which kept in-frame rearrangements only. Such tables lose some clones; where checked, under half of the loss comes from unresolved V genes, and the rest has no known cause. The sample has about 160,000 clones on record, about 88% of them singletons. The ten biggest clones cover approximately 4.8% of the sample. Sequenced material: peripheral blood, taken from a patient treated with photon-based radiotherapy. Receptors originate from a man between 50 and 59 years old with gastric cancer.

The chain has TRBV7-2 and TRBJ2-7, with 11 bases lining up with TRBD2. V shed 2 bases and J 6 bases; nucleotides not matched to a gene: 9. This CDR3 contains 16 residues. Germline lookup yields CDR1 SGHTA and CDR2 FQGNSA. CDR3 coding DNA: TGTGCCAGCAGCTTAAGTTGGCTAGCGGGAGGTCGCGAGCAGTACTTC. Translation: CASSLSWLAGGREQYF.

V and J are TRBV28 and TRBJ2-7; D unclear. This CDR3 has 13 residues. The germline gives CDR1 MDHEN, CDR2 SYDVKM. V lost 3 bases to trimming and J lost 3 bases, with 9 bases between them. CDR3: CASSFFYGYEQYF. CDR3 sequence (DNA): TGTGCCAGCAGTTTTTTTTATGGCTACGAGCAGTACTTC.

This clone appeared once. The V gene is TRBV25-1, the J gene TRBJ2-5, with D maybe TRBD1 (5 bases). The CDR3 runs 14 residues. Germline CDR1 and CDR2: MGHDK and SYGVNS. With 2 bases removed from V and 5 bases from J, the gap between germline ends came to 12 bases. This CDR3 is CASSERRGWETQYF. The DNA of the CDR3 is TGTGCCAGCAGTGAAAGAAGGGGTTGGGAGACCCAGTACTTC.

In DNA, the CDR3 is TGCAGCGTAGAGGGCTCGTTTGATGGCTACACCTTC. Translation: CSVEGSFDGYTF. The chain uses TRBV29-1 and TRBJ1-2, with D unresolved. This CDR3 has 12 amino acids. Germline loops: CDR1 SQVTM, CDR2 ANQGSEA. Trimming cost V 6 bases and J 6 bases, with 14 bases left between them.

This chain's CDR3 is CASSQVVSGNTIYF. As DNA, the CDR3 is TGCGCCAGCAGCCAAGTGGTCTCTGGAAACACCATATATTTT. This sequence joins TRBV4-1 and TRBJ1-3; D is undetermined. The CDR3 has 14 amino acids. Germline V gene data show CDR1 as MGHRA and CDR2 as YSYEKL. Trimming pared 1 base from V and 0 bases from J, leaving 4 bases between.

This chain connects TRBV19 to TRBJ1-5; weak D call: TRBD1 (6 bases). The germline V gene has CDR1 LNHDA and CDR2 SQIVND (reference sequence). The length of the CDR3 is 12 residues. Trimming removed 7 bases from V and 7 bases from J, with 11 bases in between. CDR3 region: CASKGGGQPQHF. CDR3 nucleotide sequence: TGTGCCAGTAAAGGGGGTGGGCAGCCCCAGCATTTT.

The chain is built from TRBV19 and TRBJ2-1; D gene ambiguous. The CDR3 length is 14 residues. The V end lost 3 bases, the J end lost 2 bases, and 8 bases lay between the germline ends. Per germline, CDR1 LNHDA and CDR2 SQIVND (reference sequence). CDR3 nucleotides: TGTGCCAGTAGTATGGTAGGAACCTACAATGAGCAGTTCTTC. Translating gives CASSMVGTYNEQFF.

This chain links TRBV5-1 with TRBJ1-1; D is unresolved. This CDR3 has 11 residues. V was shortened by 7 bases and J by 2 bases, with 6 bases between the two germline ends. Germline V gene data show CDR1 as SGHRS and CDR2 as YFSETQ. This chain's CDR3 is CASVGNTEAFF. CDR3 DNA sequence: TGCGCCAGCGTGGGAAACACTGAAGCTTTCTTT.

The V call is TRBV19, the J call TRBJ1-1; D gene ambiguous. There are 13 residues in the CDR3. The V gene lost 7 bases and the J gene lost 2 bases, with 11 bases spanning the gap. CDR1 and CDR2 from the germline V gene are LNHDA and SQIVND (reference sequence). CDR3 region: CASNYDRNTEAFF. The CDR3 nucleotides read TGTGCCAGTAATTACGACCGAAACACTGAAGCTTTCTTT.

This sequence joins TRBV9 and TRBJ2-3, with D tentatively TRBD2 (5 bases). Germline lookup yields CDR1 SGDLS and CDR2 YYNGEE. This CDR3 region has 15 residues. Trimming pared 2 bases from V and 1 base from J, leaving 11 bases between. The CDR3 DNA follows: TGTGCCAGCAGCGTTTTGGGGAGCGGCACAGATACGCAGTATTTT. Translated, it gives CASSVLGSGTDTQYF.

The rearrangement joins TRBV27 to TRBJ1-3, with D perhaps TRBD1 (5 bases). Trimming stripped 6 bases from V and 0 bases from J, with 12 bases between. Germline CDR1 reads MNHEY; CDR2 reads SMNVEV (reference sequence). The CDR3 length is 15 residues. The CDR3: CASRPSDNSGNTIYF. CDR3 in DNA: TGTGCCAGCAGACCGTCGGACAACTCTGGAAACACCATATATTTT.

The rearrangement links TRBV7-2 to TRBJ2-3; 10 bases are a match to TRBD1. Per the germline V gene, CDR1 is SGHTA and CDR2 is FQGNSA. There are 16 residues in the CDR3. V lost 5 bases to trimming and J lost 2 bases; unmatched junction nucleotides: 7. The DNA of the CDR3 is TGTGCCAGCAGCATGAGACAGGGGGCTTACACAGATACGCAGTATTTT. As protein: CASSMRQGAYTDTQYF.

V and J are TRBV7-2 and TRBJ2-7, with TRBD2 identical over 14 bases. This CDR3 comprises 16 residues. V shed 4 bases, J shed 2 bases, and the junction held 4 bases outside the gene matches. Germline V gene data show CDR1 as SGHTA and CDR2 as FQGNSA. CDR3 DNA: TGTGCCAGCAGCTCCGGGGGACTAGCGGGAGCCTACGAGCAGTACTTC. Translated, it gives CASSSGGLAGAYEQYF.

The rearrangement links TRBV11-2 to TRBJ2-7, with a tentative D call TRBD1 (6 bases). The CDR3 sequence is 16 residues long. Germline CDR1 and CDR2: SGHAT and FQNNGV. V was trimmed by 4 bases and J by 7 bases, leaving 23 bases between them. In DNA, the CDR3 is TGTGCCAGCAGCTCGTTAAGCTCCCCTCAGGGGCGTGAGCAGTACTTC. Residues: CASSSLSSPQGREQYF.

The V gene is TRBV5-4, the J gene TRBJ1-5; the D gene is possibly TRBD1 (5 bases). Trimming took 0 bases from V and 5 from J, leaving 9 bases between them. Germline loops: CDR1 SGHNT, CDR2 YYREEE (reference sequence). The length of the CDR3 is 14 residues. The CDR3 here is CASSLGVGDQPQHF. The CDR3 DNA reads TGTGCCAGCAGCTTGGGGGTAGGGGATCAGCCCCAGCATTTT. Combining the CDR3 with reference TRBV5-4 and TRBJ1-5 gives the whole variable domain ETGVTQSPTHLIKTRGQQVTLRCSSQSGHNTVSWYQQALGQGPQFIFQYYREEENGRGNFPPRFSGLQFPNYSSELNVNALELDDSALYLCASSLGVGDQPQHFGDGTRLSIL.

This CDR3 is CASSDTSGRGNEQFF. CDR3 nucleotides: TGTGCCAGCAGTGATACTAGCGGGAGAGGCAATGAGCAGTTCTTC. The chain combines TRBV6-1 with TRBJ2-1; the match to TRBD2 covers 11 bases. Germline lookup yields CDR1 MNHNS and CDR2 SASEGT. This CDR3 is 15 amino acids long. V was pared by 3 bases and J by 6 bases, with 4 bases of the junction left unmatched.

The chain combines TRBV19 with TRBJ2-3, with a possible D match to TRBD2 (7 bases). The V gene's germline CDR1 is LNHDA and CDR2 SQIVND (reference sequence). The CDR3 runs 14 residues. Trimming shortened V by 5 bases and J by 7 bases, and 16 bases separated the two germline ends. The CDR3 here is CASSAQGGVNTQYF. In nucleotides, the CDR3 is TGTGCCAGTAGTGCCCAAGGGGGGGTAAATACGCAGTATTTT.

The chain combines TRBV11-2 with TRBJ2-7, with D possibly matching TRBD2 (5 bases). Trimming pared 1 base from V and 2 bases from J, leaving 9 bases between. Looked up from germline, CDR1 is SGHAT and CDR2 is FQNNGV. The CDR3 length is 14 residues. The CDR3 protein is CASSLAGRAYEQYF. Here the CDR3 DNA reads TGTGCCAGCAGCTTAGCGGGAAGGGCCTACGAGCAGTACTTC.

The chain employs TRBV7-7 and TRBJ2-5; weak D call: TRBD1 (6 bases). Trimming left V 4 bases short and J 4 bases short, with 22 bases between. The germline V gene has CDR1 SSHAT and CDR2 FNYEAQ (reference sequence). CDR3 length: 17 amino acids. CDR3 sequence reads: CASSSHPETGSGETQYF. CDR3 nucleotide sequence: TGTGCCAGCAGCTCCCACCCAGAAACAGGGTCCGGAGAGACCCAGTACTTC.

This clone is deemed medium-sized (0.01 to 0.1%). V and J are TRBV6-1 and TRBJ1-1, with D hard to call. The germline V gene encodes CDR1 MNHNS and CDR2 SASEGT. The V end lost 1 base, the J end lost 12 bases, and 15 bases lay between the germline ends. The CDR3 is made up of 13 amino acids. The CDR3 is CASSEVSHDGSFF. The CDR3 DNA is TGTGCCAGCAGTGAAGTATCCCATGATGGGTCTTTCTTT.